The 26 T cell receptor beta chains in this list originate from one sample, sequenced in a study of a mutant IDH1 vaccine in newly diagnosed glioma. The time point: week 23, last vaccination. The study gave 300 ug of mutant IDH1 20-mer peptide per vaccine dose, with topical imiquimod. These TCRs' antigens remain unknown. TCRdb's copy holds only in-frame clones and misses some; the assay was immunoSEQ multiplex PCR. The sample comprises almost 85,000 clones, 65% to 90% of which are singletons, and approximately 2% rests with the top ten. The specimen was PBMCs, collected from a glioma patient whose treatment included an IDH1 peptide vaccine. All receptors derive from a man aged 25-40 years with glioma. Some clones in this sample may be carry-over from other donors' samples.

Only a few counts were recorded for this clone. CDR3 in DNA: TGTGCCTGGATCTTACTTTCTGCTGGGGACACTGAAGCTTTCTTT. Encoded protein: CAWILLSAGDTEAFF. The V and J genes are TRBV30 and TRBJ1-1, with no clear D. Germline CDR1 and CDR2: GTSNPN and SVGIG (reference sequence). This CDR3 contains 15 residues. V was clipped by 4 bases and J by 3 bases, with 18 bases between them.

This chain joins TRBV6-5 and TRBJ2-1; no reliable D call. Deletions cut 2 bases from V and 6 bases from J, with 14 bases between. The CDR3 runs 15 residues. Germline CDR1 reads MNHEY; CDR2 reads SVGAGI. This CDR3 reads CASSYRRQVPNEQFF. For the CDR3, the DNA is TGTGCCAGCAGTTACCGCCGGCAGGTCCCCAATGAGCAGTTCTTC.

The V gene is TRBV7-9, the J gene TRBJ1-6, with 9 bases identical to TRBD1. Germline V gene lookup returns CDR1 SEHNR and CDR2 FQNEAQ (reference sequence). With 3 bases clipped from V and 8 bases from J, the junction kept 5 bases outside the gene matches. The CDR3 has 15 amino acids. In DNA form, the CDR3 reads TGTGCCAGCAGCTTCATGGACAGGGGTGATTCACCCCTCCACTTT. Protein sequence: CASSFMDRGDSPLHF.

The rearrangement links TRBV18 to TRBJ1-5; D perhaps matches TRBD1 (5 bases). Between the trimmed V and J ends, which lost 3 bases and 7 bases, there was a span of 7 bases. The length of the CDR3 is 12 residues. Germline V gene data show CDR1 as KGHSH and CDR2 as LQKENI. In nucleotides, the CDR3 is TGTGCCAGCTCACCGGGGGACCAGCCCCAGCATTTT. Translating it yields CASSPGDQPQHF. Full variable domain (missing parts from reference TRBV18 and TRBJ1-5): NAGVMQNPRHLVRRRGQEARLRCSPMKGHSHVYWYRQLPEEGLKFMVYLQKENIIDESGMPKERFSAEFPKEGPSILRIQQVVRGDSAAYFCASSPGDQPQHFGDGTRLSIL.

The chain joins TRBV28 to TRBJ1-2; D is ambiguous. V was trimmed by 6 bases and J by 0 bases, leaving 17 bases between them. The CDR3 loop spans 16 amino acids. Germline loops: CDR1 MDHEN, CDR2 SYDVKM. CDR3 in DNA: TGTGCCAGCAGATCTGATTTAAAAGGGTCTAACTATGGCTACACCTTC. As protein: CASRSDLKGSNYGYTF.

The genes are TRBV27 and TRBJ2-7; D is perhaps TRBD2 (6 bases). The CDR3 loop spans 11 amino acids. The V and J ends lost 6 bases and 6 bases respectively, with 9 bases between them. Per germline, CDR1 MNHEY and CDR2 SMNVEV (reference sequence). The CDR3 reads CASRTGGEQYF. The CDR3 DNA reads TGTGCCAGCAGGACCGGGGGCGAGCAGTACTTC.

The rearrangement links TRBV6-5 to TRBJ1-5; D is ambiguous. V was pared by 2 bases and J by 6 bases, with 11 bases between. CDR3 length: 14 amino acids. The germline V gene has CDR1 MNHEY and CDR2 SVGAGI. This chain's CDR3 is CASSYSSVRQPQHF. The CDR3 nucleotides are TGTGCCAGCAGTTACAGTTCAGTCCGTCAGCCCCAGCATTTT.

The chain recombines TRBV28 with TRBJ2-7; D remains ambiguous. CDR1 and CDR2 (germline): MDHEN, SYDVKM. Trimming shortened V by 3 bases and J by 8 bases, and 20 bases separated the two germline ends. This CDR3 has 15 amino acids. The CDR3 nucleotides are TGTGCCAGCAGTTTCCGATCGACAAGAATAGACAAGCAGTACTTC. Translation: CASSFRSTRIDKQYF.

The chain uses TRBV5-4 and TRBJ1-6, with 8 bases identical to TRBD1. Germline V gene data show CDR1 as SGHNT and CDR2 as YYREEE (reference sequence). This CDR3 is 15 amino acids long. V was pared by 3 bases and J by 4 bases, with 3 bases of the junction left unmatched. CDR3 coding DNA: TGTGCCAGCAGCTGGGACAGGCTGTATAATTCACCCCTCCACTTT. Its protein is CASSWDRLYNSPLHF.

The V call is TRBV28, the J call TRBJ2-5; the D gene is possibly TRBD2 (5 bases). The CDR3 covers 18 residues. CDR1 is MDHEN and CDR2 is SYDVKM in the germline V gene. V was clipped by 11 bases and J by 5 bases, with 33 bases between them. CDR3 coding DNA: TGTGCCGCCAGCCAGTGGTCGCGTTCTAGTCTGAGGGATGAGACCCAGTACTTC. The encoded protein is CAASQWSRSSLRDETQYF.

The rearrangement joins TRBV30 to TRBJ2-7, with D maybe TRBD1 (5 bases). Trimming removed 1 base at V and 3 bases at J, with 10 bases between. The CDR3 sequence is 13 residues long. Per the germline V gene, CDR1 is GTSNPN and CDR2 is SVGIG (reference sequence). CDR3 DNA sequence: TGTGCCTGGAGTGACAGGCCAATCTACGAGCAGTACTTC. Encoded protein: CAWSDRPIYEQYF.

V gene TRBV19 combines with J gene TRBJ2-1, with D perhaps TRBD2 (6 bases). CDR3 length: 11 residues. Germline V gives CDR1 LNHDA, CDR2 SQIVND (reference sequence). This chain's CDR3 is CATGVVNEQFF. In DNA form, the CDR3 reads TGTGCGACGGGAGTAGTCAATGAGCAGTTCTTC.

This chain connects TRBV28 to TRBJ2-1; possible D gene TRBD2, 6 bases. V lost 2 bases and J lost 5, with 16 bases in between. Germline V gene data show CDR1 as MDHEN and CDR2 as SYDVKM. CDR3 length equals 16 residues. The CDR3 spells CASSLPPGGVDNEQFF. The CDR3 DNA sequence: TGTGCCAGCAGTTTACCCCCAGGAGGGGTCGACAATGAGCAGTTCTTC. Looking up the rest from reference TRBV28 and TRBJ2-1 gives the full variable domain: DVKVTQSSRYLVKRTGEKVFLECVQDMDHENMFWYRQDPGLGLRLIYFSYDVKMKEKGDIPEGYSVSREKKERFSLILESASTNQTSMYLCASSLPPGGVDNEQFFGPGTRLTVL.

This chain uses TRBV28 with TRBJ2-6; TRBD1 matches at 7 bases. Germline trimming cut 6 bases from V and 6 bases from J; bases unmatched to any gene: 11. CDR1 and CDR2 from the germline V gene are MDHEN and SYDVKM. The CDR3 spans 16 residues. The CDR3 sequence is CASRRQGTLSANVLTF. The CDR3 DNA is TGTGCCAGCAGAAGACAGGGAACACTATCGGCCAACGTCCTGACTTTC.

This rearrangement joins TRBV27 to TRBJ2-2; no firm D call. CDR3 length equals 14 residues. Looked up from germline, CDR1 is MNHEY and CDR2 is SMNVEV (reference sequence). V lost 7 bases, J lost 1 base, and 10 bases lay in between. CDR3 bases: TGTGCCAGCACTCCCTACCTGAACACCGGGGAGCTGTTTTTT. It translates to CASTPYLNTGELFF.

CDR3: CASSESERNSYNEQFF. CDR3 coding DNA: TGTGCCAGCAGTGAGAGTGAGCGGAACTCCTACAATGAGCAGTTCTTC. The chain employs TRBV6-1 and TRBJ2-1, with a weak D call TRBD2 (5 bases). The CDR3 totals 16 residues. Germline CDR1 and CDR2: MNHNS and SASEGT. V lost 3 bases, J lost 0 bases, and 12 bases lay in between.

J is TRBJ2-2 and V is TRBV9; the match to TRBD2 covers 15 bases. Germline CDR1 reads SGDLS; CDR2 reads YYNGEE. The CDR3 contains 15 residues. Trimming removed 3 bases from V and 6 bases from J; junction bases left unmatched: 0. This CDR3 reads CASSGTSGRAGELFF. CDR3 nucleotide sequence: TGTGCCAGCAGCGGGACTAGCGGGAGGGCCGGGGAGCTGTTTTTT.

J is TRBJ2-3 and V is TRBV6-5; 7 bases are shared with TRBD2. This CDR3 spans 15 amino acids. The V segment lost 2 bases and the J segment 1 base; nucleotides outside the gene matches: 3. The germline gives CDR1 MNHEY, CDR2 SVGAGI. CDR3 sequence (DNA): TGTGCCAGCAGTTACGAGCTAGCGGGCACAGATACGCAGTATTTT. This codes for CASSYELAGTDTQYF.

This chain uses TRBV11-3 with TRBJ2-6; no definite D call. V lost 1 base and J 0 bases, leaving 4 bases between the germline ends. This CDR3 is built from 15 residues. From germline, CDR1 is SGHNT and CDR2 YENEEA. This CDR3 reads CASSLGHSGANVLTF. For the CDR3, the DNA is TGTGCCAGCAGCTTAGGGCACTCTGGGGCCAACGTCCTGACTTTC.

This rearrangement joins TRBV5-6 to TRBJ2-3; maybe TRBD1 (5 bases). CDR1 and CDR2 from the germline V gene are SGHDT and YYEEEE. V was clipped by 0 bases and J by 2 bases, with 13 bases between them. The CDR3 spans 16 residues. In nucleotides, the CDR3 is TGTGCCAGCAGCTTGGAGGGGCAGGGATTCACAGATACGCAGTATTTT. Translation gives CASSLEGQGFTDTQYF.

The rearrangement links TRBV10-1 to TRBJ1-1, with 7 bases matching TRBD1. This CDR3 region has 18 residues. The germline V gene encodes CDR1 WNHNN and CDR2 SYGVQD (reference sequence). Trimming at V came to 4 bases and at J to 4 bases, leaving 18 bases not matched to a gene. CDR3 in DNA: TGCGCCAGCAGTGCCTCATGGGACAGTCACCCCGGGGGCACTGAAGCTTTCTTT. It translates to CASSASWDSHPGGTEAFF.

CDR3 nucleotide sequence: TGCAGCGTTGAAGGATTTAGCGGGGCCCCCTCCTACAATGAGCAGTTCTTC. Amino acids: CSVEGFSGAPSYNEQFF. This chain uses TRBV29-1 with TRBJ2-1, with 8 bases aligning to TRBD2. V lost 1 base, J lost 0 bases, and 8 bases stayed unmatched. Germline V gene data show CDR1 as SQVTM and CDR2 as ANQGSEA. The CDR3 is 17 residues long.

The rearrangement uses TRBV7-9 and TRBJ2-1, with 8 bases lining up with TRBD2. The CDR3 length is 17 residues. Trimming at V came to 10 bases and at J to 5 bases, leaving 19 bases not matched to a gene. CDR1 SEHNR and CDR2 FQNEAQ come from the germline V gene (reference sequence). This chain's CDR3 is CATRGGVRSGGNNEQFF. CDR3 DNA sequence: TGTGCCACCCGAGGTGGAGTTAGAAGCGGGGGCAACAATGAGCAGTTCTTC.

V is TRBV2 and J is TRBJ2-1; D might be TRBD2 (6 bases). Trimming cost V 9 bases and J 3 bases, with 15 bases left between them. The CDR3 totals 14 residues. CDR1 and CDR2 (germline): SNHLY, FYNNEI. DNA for the CDR3: TGTGCCAGTTGTGAGCGGGCCCTCTACAATGAGCAGTTCTTC. This encodes CASCERALYNEQFF.

The rearrangement joins TRBV7-8 to TRBJ1-2; possible D gene TRBD1, 6 bases. Looked up from germline, CDR1 is SGHVS and CDR2 is FQNEAQ. The CDR3 sequence is 14 residues long. Between the trimmed V and J ends, which lost 5 bases and 1 base, there was a span of 11 bases. The CDR3 sequence is CASSPMDSNYGYTF. The CDR3 DNA sequence: TGTGCCAGCAGCCCAATGGACAGTAACTATGGCTACACCTTC. Complete variable domain (other parts from reference TRBV7-8 and TRBJ1-2): GAGVSQSPRYKVAKRGQDVALRCDPISGHVSLFWYQQALGQGPEFLTYFQNEAQLDKSGLPSDRFFAERPEGSVSTLKIQRTQQEDSAVYLCASSPMDSNYGYTFGSGTRLTVV.

This chain uses TRBV6-6 with TRBJ1-4, with D unclear. The germline gives CDR1 MNHNY, CDR2 SVGAGI (reference sequence). The CDR3 has 11 amino acids. V lost 6 bases to trimming and J lost 5 bases, with 4 bases between them. CDR3 protein: CASRRNEKLFF. The CDR3 coding sequence is TGTGCCAGCAGGAGAAATGAAAAACTGTTTTTT.